This T cell receptor beta chain was captured by sequencing in a study of CD8+ T cells in alopecia areata. Treatment specified: oral pan-JAK inhibitor, 5-10 mg twice daily. The CDR3 totals 17 residues. Trimming shortened V by 3 bases and J by 3 bases, and 19 bases separated the two germline ends. Looked up from germline, CDR1 is LNHDA and CDR2 is SQIVND (reference sequence). General study points: Clonality was higher in lesional than normal scalp, especially in alopecia totalis/universalis. Scalp repertoires also include resident alphabeta T cells from normal skin.

Sequencing used cDNA as its template, made by extracting RNA and reverse transcribing it. Measured with immunoSEQ multiplex PCR; TCRdb has only the in-frame clones, and not every one. The sample has roughly 200,000 clones; around two fifths are singletons. Notes on this clone: No antigen is known for it.

Here the sequenced sample was CD4+ T cells sorted from blood, taken at approximately week 30, from a patient treated with tofacitinib. The clonotype comes from a human donor with alopecia areata. V is TRBV19 and J is TRBJ2-3, with D perhaps matching TRBD2 (7 bases). As DNA, the CDR3 is TGTGCCAGTAGTATGTTTGCGGGGGCCGCTCAGACAGATACGCAGTATTTT. It encodes CASSMFAGAAQTDTQYF.